This T cell receptor beta chain emerged from a study of cytomegalovirus exposure and HLA in healthy donors. Whole-study findings and limits: Across HLA loci, a later analysis found differing TCR association rates, with DRB1 most and HLA-C fewest. Information on immune exposure was restricted to one variable (CMV serostatus).

V shed 5 bases and J shed 1 base, with 12 bases lying between them. Germline V gene lookup returns CDR1 SGHRS and CDR2 YFSETQ. CDR3 size: 14 residues. Of note for this clone: Its specificity is not known.

PCR was performed using 60 Vbeta and 13 Jbeta primers. TCRdb keeps only in-frame clones here, not all; method: immunoSEQ multiplex PCR. Its table records some 110,000 clones. Sequences were obtained from PBMCs. The TCR sequence derives from a man younger than 45 in good health and CMV-seronegative. The J gene is TRBJ2-5, the V gene TRBV5-1; a weak D match, TRBD1 (6 bases). The CDR3 reads CASRGWDTQETQYF. CDR3 DNA sequence: TGCGCCAGCAGAGGGTGGGACACCCAAGAGACCCAGTACTTC.